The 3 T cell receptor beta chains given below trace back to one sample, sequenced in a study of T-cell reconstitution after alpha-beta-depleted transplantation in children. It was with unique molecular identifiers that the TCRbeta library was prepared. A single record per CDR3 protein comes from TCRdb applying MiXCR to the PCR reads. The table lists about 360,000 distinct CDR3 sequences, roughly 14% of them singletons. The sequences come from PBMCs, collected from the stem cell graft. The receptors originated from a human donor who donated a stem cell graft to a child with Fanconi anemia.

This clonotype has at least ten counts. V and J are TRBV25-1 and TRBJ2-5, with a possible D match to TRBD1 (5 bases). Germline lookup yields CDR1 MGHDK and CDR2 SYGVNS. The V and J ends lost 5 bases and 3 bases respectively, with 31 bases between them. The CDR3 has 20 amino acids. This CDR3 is CASSLARPQNRTYTKETQYF. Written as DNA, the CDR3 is TGTGCCAGCAGTTTAGCCAGGCCTCAGAACAGGACCTATACGAAAGAGACCCAGTACTTC.

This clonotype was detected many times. The CDR3 here is CASSPTSSGANVLTF. DNA for the CDR3: TGCGCCAGCAGCCCCACTAGCTCTGGGGCCAACGTCCTGACTTTC. The V gene is TRBV5-1, the J gene TRBJ2-6; perhaps TRBD2 as D (5 bases). The CDR3 has 15 residues. The V and J ends lost 4 bases and 0 bases respectively, with 8 bases between them. From germline, CDR1 is SGHRS and CDR2 YFSETQ.

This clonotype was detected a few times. CDR3 in amino acids: CASALQTGEYGYTF. CDR3 in DNA: TGTGCCTCTGCCCTCCAGACAGGGGAGTATGGCTACACCTTC. The chain joins TRBV12-3 or TRBV12-4 to TRBJ1-2; 8 nucleotides line up with TRBD1. With V trimmed by 11 bases and J by 5 bases, 13 bases remained unmatched. The CDR3 has 14 amino acids.